This T cell receptor (beta chain) was identified in a study of blood T cell repertoires in COVID-19. Study details: The analysed material was cDNA or gDNA that came from T cells, B-cell-depleted T cells, or PBMCs.

Germline V gene lookup returns CDR1 SGHRS and CDR2 YFSETQ. V was trimmed by 2 bases and J by 5 bases, leaving 13 bases between them. This CDR3 is 15 amino acids long. TCRdb's table, derived via immunoSEQ multiplex PCR, lists solely in-frame clones and lacks some. The table records roughly 250,000 clones, nearly 90% of them present only once. The rearrangement links TRBV5-1 to TRBJ2-2; D remains ambiguous. This receptor was identified in a woman aged 40-49 years who had recovered from COVID-19. The sample consisted of peripheral blood. CDR3 DNA sequence: TGCGCCAGCAGCTTCCGAGCTGACTTTACCGGGGAGCTGTTTTTT. Residues: CASSFRADFTGELFF.